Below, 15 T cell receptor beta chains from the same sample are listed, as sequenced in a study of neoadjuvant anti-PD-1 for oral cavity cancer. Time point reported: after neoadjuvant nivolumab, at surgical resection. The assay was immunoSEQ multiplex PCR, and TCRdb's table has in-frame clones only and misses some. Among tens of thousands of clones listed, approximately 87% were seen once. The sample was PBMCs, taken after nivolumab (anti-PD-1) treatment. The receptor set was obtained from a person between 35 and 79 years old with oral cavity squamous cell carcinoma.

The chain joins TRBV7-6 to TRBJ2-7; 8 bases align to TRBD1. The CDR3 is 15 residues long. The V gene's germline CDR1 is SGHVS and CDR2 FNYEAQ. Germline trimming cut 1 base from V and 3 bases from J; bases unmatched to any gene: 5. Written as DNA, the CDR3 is TGTGCCAGCAGCTTAGGGACAGGGCACTTCTACGAGCAGTACTTC. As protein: CASSLGTGHFYEQYF. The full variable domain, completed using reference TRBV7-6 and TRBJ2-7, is GAGVSQSPRYKVTKRGQDVALRCDPISGHVSLYWYRQALGQGPEFLTYFNYEAQQDKSGLPNDRFSAERPEGSISTLTIQRTEQRDSAMYRCASSLGTGHFYEQYFGPGTRLTVT.

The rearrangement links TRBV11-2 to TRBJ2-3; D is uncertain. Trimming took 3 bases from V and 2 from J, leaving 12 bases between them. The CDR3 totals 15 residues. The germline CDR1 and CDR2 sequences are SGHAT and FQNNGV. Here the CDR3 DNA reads TGTGCCAGCAGCTTTGTGACTGGGGACACAGATACGCAGTATTTT. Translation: CASSFVTGDTDTQYF. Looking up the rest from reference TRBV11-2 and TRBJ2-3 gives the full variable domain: EAGVAQSPRYKIIEKRQSVAFWCNPISGHATLYWYQQILGQGPKLLIQFQNNGVVDDSQLPKDRFSAERLKGVDSTLKIQPAKLEDSAVYLCASSFVTGDTDTQYFGPGTRLTVL.

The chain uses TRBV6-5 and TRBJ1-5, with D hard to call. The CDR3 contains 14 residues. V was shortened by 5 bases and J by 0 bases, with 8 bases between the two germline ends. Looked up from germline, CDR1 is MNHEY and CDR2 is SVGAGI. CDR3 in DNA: TGTGCCAGCAGTCTGCTACATAGCAATCAGCCCCAGCATTTT. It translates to CASSLLHSNQPQHF.

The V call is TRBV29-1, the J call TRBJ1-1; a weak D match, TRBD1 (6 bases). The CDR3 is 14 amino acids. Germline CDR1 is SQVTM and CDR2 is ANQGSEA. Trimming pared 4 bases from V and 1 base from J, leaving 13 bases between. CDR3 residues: CSVVGGQANTEAFF. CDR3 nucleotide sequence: TGCAGCGTTGTAGGGGGACAAGCGAACACTGAAGCTTTCTTT.

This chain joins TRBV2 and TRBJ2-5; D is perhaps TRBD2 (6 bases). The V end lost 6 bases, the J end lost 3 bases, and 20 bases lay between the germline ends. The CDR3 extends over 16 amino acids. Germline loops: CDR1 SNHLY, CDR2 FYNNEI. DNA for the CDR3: TGTGCCAGCAGGACCATACCGGGAGAAAAGAAAGAGACCCAGTACTTC. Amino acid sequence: CASRTIPGEKKETQYF.

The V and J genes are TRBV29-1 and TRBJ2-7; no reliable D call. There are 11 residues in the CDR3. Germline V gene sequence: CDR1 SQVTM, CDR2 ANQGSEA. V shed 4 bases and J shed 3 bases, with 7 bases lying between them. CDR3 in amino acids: CSVGESYEQYF. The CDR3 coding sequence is TGCAGCGTTGGAGAGAGCTACGAGCAGTACTTC.

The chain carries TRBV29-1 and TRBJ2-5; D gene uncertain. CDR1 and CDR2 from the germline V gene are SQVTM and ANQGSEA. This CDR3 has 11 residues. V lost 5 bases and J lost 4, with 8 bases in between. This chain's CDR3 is CSVPGGETQYF. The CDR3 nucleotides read TGCAGCGTTCCGGGTGGAGAGACCCAGTACTTC.

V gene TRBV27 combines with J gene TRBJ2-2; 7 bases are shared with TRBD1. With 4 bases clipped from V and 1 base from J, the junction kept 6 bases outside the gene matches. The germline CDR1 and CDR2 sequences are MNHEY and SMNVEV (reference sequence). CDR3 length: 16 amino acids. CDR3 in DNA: TGTGCCAGCAGTTCACCCCGGACAGGGAACACCGGGGAGCTGTTTTTT. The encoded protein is CASSSPRTGNTGELFF.

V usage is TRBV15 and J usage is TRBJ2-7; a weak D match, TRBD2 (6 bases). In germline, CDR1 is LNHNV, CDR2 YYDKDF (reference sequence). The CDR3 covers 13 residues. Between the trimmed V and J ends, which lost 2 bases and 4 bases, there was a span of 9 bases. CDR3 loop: CATSRSRDYEQYF. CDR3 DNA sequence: TGTGCCACCAGCAGATCGCGGGATTACGAGCAGTACTTC.

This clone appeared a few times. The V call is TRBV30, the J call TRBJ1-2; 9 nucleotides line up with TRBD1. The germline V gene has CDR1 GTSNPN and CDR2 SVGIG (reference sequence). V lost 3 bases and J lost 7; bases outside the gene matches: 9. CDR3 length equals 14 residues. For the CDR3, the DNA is TGTGCCTGGAGCCCGACAGGGGGATGGAGTGGCTACACCTTC. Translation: CAWSPTGGWSGYTF. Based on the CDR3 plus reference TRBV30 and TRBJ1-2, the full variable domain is SQTIHQWPATLVQPVGSPLSLECTVEGTSNPNLYWYRQAAGRGLQLLFYSVGIGQISSEVPQNLSASRPQDRQFILSSKKLLLSDSGFYLCAWSPTGGWSGYTFGSGTRLTVV.

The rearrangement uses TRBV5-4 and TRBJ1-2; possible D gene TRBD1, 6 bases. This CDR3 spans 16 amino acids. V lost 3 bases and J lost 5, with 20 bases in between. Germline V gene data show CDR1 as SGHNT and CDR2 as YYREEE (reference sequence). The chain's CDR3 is CASSSQDPGHWYGYTF. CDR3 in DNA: TGTGCCAGCAGCTCGCAAGACCCGGGACACTGGTATGGCTACACCTTC.

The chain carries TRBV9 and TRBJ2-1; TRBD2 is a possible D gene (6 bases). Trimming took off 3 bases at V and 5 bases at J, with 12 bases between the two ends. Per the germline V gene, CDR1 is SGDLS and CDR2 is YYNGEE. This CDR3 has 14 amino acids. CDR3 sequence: CASSAGSRHNEQFF. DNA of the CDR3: TGTGCCAGCAGCGCCGGGAGTCGCCACAATGAGCAGTTCTTC.

The CDR3 DNA reads as TGTGCCAGCAGCGTCTGGACTAGCGGGTCAGGAGAGCAGTTCTTC. Translated, it gives CASSVWTSGSGEQFF. The chain carries TRBV9 and TRBJ2-1; 11 bases align to TRBD2. Germline CDR1 is SGDLS and CDR2 is YYNGEE. V lost 2 bases and J lost 10; bases outside the gene matches: 8. The CDR3 spans 15 residues.

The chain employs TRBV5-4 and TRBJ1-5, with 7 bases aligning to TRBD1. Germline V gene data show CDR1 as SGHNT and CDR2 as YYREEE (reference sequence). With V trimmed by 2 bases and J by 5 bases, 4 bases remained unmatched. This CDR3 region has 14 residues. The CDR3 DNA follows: TGTGCCAGCAGCTTAACCGGGACAGATCAGCCCCAGCATTTT. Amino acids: CASSLTGTDQPQHF. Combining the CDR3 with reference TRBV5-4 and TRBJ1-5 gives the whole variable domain ETGVTQSPTHLIKTRGQQVTLRCSSQSGHNTVSWYQQALGQGPQFIFQYYREEENGRGNFPPRFSGLQFPNYSSELNVNALELDDSALYLCASSLTGTDQPQHFGDGTRLSIL.

The CDR3 region is CASSLGAGTTAGGELFF. The CDR3 region has the DNA TGCGCCAGCAGCTTGGGCGCGGGGACCACTGCCGGCGGGGAGCTGTTTTTT. The rearrangement links TRBV5-1 to TRBJ2-2, with a weak D call TRBD2 (6 bases). This CDR3 comprises 17 residues. Germline lookup yields CDR1 SGHRS and CDR2 YFSETQ. The V end lost 0 bases, the J end lost 7 bases, and 19 bases lay between the germline ends.